The next 24 T cell receptor beta chains were all read from a single sample in a study of T cell repertoires in cytomegalovirus infection. MiXCR was run by TCRdb on the reads, yielding one entry per CDR3 protein. The sample has about 320,000 distinct CDR3 sequences; more than 8% are singletons. Source material: PBMCs. The receptors here all came from a human donor in good health (CMV status not recorded). Some clones in this sample may be carry-over from other donors' samples.

The chain has TRBV4-3 and TRBJ1-2, with D tentatively TRBD1 (6 bases). The CDR3 extends over 18 amino acids. V was clipped by 3 bases and J by 2 bases, with 22 bases between them. Germline CDR1 is LGHNA and CDR2 is YSLEER. The CDR3 DNA reads as TGCGCCAGCAGCCAGCACGCCCAGGCCCGGGGGGCCAACTATGGCTACACCTTC. This gives the protein CASSQHAQARGANYGYTF.

The chain combines TRBV2 with TRBJ2-7; D ambiguous. V lost 9 bases and J lost 6, with 21 bases in between. The CDR3 has 14 amino acids. In germline, CDR1 is SNHLY, CDR2 FYNNEI. The CDR3 nucleotides are TGTGCCAGTAATAGAGGACGGAACCCCTCCGAGCAGTACTTC. Its protein product is CASNRGRNPSEQYF. Using reference TRBV2 and TRBJ2-7 for the parts outside the CDR3, the full variable domain is EPEVTQTPSHQVTQMGQEVILRCVPISNHLYFYWYRQILGQKVEFLVSFYNNEISEKSEIFDDQFSVERPDGSNFTLKIRSTKLEDSAMYFCASNRGRNPSEQYFGPGTRLTVT.

In its sample, this clonotype was seen a few times. V usage is TRBV29-1 and J usage is TRBJ2-3; 9 positions match TRBD2. V lost 3 bases to trimming and J lost 6 bases; unmatched junction nucleotides: 13. There are 16 residues in the CDR3. Germline CDR1 SQVTM, CDR2 ANQGSEA. CDR3 in DNA: TGCAGCGTTGATGCTCCGGGACTAGCCCTGTCGGATACGCAGTATTTT. Amino acids: CSVDAPGLALSDTQYF.

This clonotype was picked up many times. The chain has TRBV7-2 and TRBJ2-7; 10 positions match TRBD1. The germline V gene encodes CDR1 SGHTA and CDR2 FQGNSA. CDR3 length: 16 amino acids. Germline trimming cut 5 bases from V and 5 bases from J; bases unmatched to any gene: 12. DNA for the CDR3: TGTGCCAGCAGCCCGTCCGGGACAGGGGTGATCAACGAGCAGTACTTC. It is translated as CASSPSGTGVINEQYF.

This clonotype was observed a handful of times. The V call is TRBV7-6, the J call TRBJ2-2; 8 nucleotides match TRBD1. This CDR3 has 15 amino acids. CDR1 SGHVS and CDR2 FNYEAQ come from the germline V gene. The ends lost 10 bases at V and 3 bases at J; junction bases unmatched: 10. This chain's CDR3 is CATREGQGYTGELFF. In DNA, the CDR3 is TGTGCCACCAGGGAAGGACAGGGTTACACCGGGGAGCTGTTTTTT.

This clonotype occurred many times. The chain has TRBV7-2 and TRBJ2-7; 7 bases are shared with TRBD2. CDR1 and CDR2 from the germline V gene are SGHTA and FQGNSA. J gave up 3 bases and V 0 bases, and 5 bases lay outside the gene matches. CDR3 length: 15 amino acids. CDR3 loop: CASSLAGGPIYEQYF. The CDR3 coding sequence is TGTGCCAGCAGCTTAGCGGGAGGGCCCATCTACGAGCAGTACTTC.

Many counts were recorded for this clonotype. The gene calls are TRBV11-2 and TRBJ2-1, with D uncertain. The CDR3 length is 15 residues. Trimming removed 0 bases from V and 6 bases from J, with 12 bases in between. The germline CDR1 and CDR2 sequences are SGHAT and FQNNGV. CDR3 region: CASSLDMAVGNEQFF. The DNA for the CDR3 is TGTGCCAGCAGCTTAGATATGGCGGTAGGCAATGAGCAGTTCTTC. The full variable domain, with the rest looked up from reference TRBV11-2 and TRBJ2-1, is EAGVAQSPRYKIIEKRQSVAFWCNPISGHATLYWYQQILGQGPKLLIQFQNNGVVDDSQLPKDRFSAERLKGVDSTLKIQPAKLEDSAVYLCASSLDMAVGNEQFFGPGTRLTVL.

There are many counts of this clonotype. The V and J genes are TRBV7-2 and TRBJ2-3; 10 positions agree with TRBD2. Germline values: CDR1 SGHTA, CDR2 FQGNSA. V lost 4 bases, J lost 4 bases, and 14 bases stayed unmatched. The CDR3 runs to 18 residues. The CDR3 nucleotides are TGTGCCAGCAGCTCCTTCCCTCGAAGCGGGGGGGCCGCAGATACGCAGTATTTT. Translation gives CASSSFPRSGGAADTQYF. The full variable domain, rest sourced from reference TRBV7-2 and TRBJ2-3, is GAGVSQSPSNKVTEKGKDVELRCDPISGHTALYWYRQSLGQGLEFLIYFQGNSAPDKSGLPSDRFSAERTGGSVSTLTIQRTQQEDSAVYLCASSSFPRSGGAADTQYFGPGTRLTVL.

Ten or more counts support this clonotype. The chain carries TRBV7-2 and TRBJ2-6; D is ambiguous. V lost 1 base and J 0 bases, leaving 13 bases between the germline ends. Germline loops: CDR1 SGHTA, CDR2 FQGNSA. The CDR3 is made up of 18 amino acids. The DNA for the CDR3 is TGTGCCAGCAGCTTAGGGGCCATGGTGAGCTCTGGGGCCAACGTCCTGACTTTC. It codes for CASSLGAMVSSGANVLTF.

In the case of this clonotype: A much larger clone lies one base from this, so it may be a read error. The chain employs TRBV6-8 and TRBJ1-4, with TRBD1 matching over 10 bases. The CDR3 totals 14 residues. Germline V gives CDR1 MNHGY, CDR2 SAAAGT. This CDR3 is CAPTPGQGRERLFF. The CDR3, as DNA: TGTGCCCCGACCCCGGGACAGGGGCGAGAAAGACTGTTTTTT.

This clonotype was seen more than once but under ten times. The CDR3, as DNA: TGTGCCAGCAGTCCCCTCGGGACAGCCGGGAACAATGAGCAGTTCTTC. Protein: CASSPLGTAGNNEQFF. V gene TRBV12-3 or TRBV12-4 combines with J gene TRBJ2-1; TRBD1 matches at 7 bases. The V gene end was trimmed by 5 bases and the J gene end by 5 bases; junction bases not matched to a gene: 12. CDR3 length equals 16 residues.

This clonotype was recorded at least ten times. The V gene is TRBV7-2, the J gene TRBJ1-2, with D perhaps TRBD1 (6 bases). Germline-derived CDR1 and CDR2 are SGHTA and FQGNSA. The CDR3 runs to 15 residues. Deletions cut 5 bases from V and 5 bases from J, with 18 bases between. The CDR3: CASSISSGQTYGYTF. The CDR3 DNA reads as TGTGCCAGCAGCATATCCTCCGGACAGACGTATGGCTACACCTTC.

This clonotype was seen at least ten times. The rearrangement links TRBV12-3 or TRBV12-4 to TRBJ2-7; 7 bases are shared with TRBD2. The length of the CDR3 is 15 residues. The ends lost 6 bases at V and 6 bases at J; junction bases unmatched: 14. CDR3 in amino acids: CASSQQATREREQYF. The CDR3 region has the DNA TGTGCCAGCAGCCAACAGGCCACGCGGGAGCGCGAGCAGTACTTC.

The table lists this clonotype with many counts. The chain links TRBV7-3 to TRBJ2-1, with 9 positions matching TRBD2. The junction had 5 bases not matched to a gene; V was cut back by 1 base and J by 7 bases. Per the germline V gene, CDR1 is SGHTA and CDR2 is FQGTGA. This CDR3 has 15 amino acids. The CDR3: CASSLRLAGRNEQFF. DNA for the CDR3: TGTGCCAGCAGCTTAAGGCTAGCGGGAAGAAATGAGCAGTTCTTC. Using reference TRBV7-3 and TRBJ2-1 for the parts outside the CDR3, the full variable domain is GAGVSQTPSNKVTEKGKYVELRCDPISGHTALYWYRQSLGQGPEFLIYFQGTGAADDSGLPNDRFFAVRPEGSVSTLKIQRTERGDSAVYLCASSLRLAGRNEQFFGPGTRLTVL.

This clonotype showed up just a few times. V gene TRBV7-4 combines with J gene TRBJ2-5, with a weak D call TRBD2 (6 bases). The CDR3 totals 16 residues. CDR1 is SGHVT, CDR2 SQSDAQ, per germline. The V end was cut by 4 bases, the J end by 2 bases, with 17 bases between. In DNA form, the CDR3 reads TGTGCCAGCAGCTCGATCCCTCGGGACTTACAAGAGACCCAGTACTTC. Amino acids: CASSSIPRDLQETQYF.

This clonotype was seen many times. The rearrangement joins TRBV6-2 or TRBV6-3 to TRBJ1-2; D gene unclear. Germline loops: CDR1 MNHEY, CDR2 SVGEGT. This CDR3 spans 16 amino acids. The V gene lost 0 bases and the J gene lost 5 bases, with 16 bases spanning the gap. CDR3 amino acids: CASSYSLTDVKYGYTF. CDR3 nucleotides: TGTGCCAGCAGTTACTCCTTGACCGACGTTAAATATGGCTACACCTTC.

The sample holds many counts of this clonotype. V usage is TRBV27 and J usage is TRBJ2-3; possibly TRBD2 for D (6 bases). V dropped 4 bases and J dropped 7 bases, with 15 bases sitting between them. CDR3 size: 14 residues. Germline-derived CDR1 and CDR2 are MNHEY and SMNVEV (reference sequence). The CDR3 nucleotides read TGTGCCAGCAGTTCTGGGGGAGGAGGTTATACGCAGTATTTT. Translated: CASSSGGGGYTQYF.

This clonotype showed up just a few times. The chain carries TRBV7-8 and TRBJ2-2; no definite D call. Germline loops: CDR1 SGHVS, CDR2 FQNEAQ. The CDR3 length is 13 residues. The V end lost 9 bases, the J end lost 1 base, and 9 bases lay between the germline ends. DNA of the CDR3: TGTGCCAGTCCTAACATGAACACCGGGGAGCTGTTTTTT. Its translation is CASPNMNTGELFF.

The table lists this clonotype with a few counts. The chain recombines TRBV29-1 with TRBJ1-4; D remains ambiguous. This CDR3 has 11 residues. CDR1 SQVTM and CDR2 ANQGSEA come from the germline V gene. The ends were cut back, 1 base at V and 7 bases at J, with 4 bases in the middle. This chain's CDR3 is CSVEGGEKLFF. The CDR3 nucleotides read TGCAGCGTTGAAGGTGGTGAAAAACTGTTTTTT.

The table lists this clonotype with many counts. DNA for the CDR3: TGTGCCAGCAGTTACTCGGAGGGGAGAGGGCAGCCCCAGCATTTT. Its protein product is CASSYSEGRGQPQHF. V is TRBV6-6 and J is TRBJ1-5; D is perhaps TRBD1 (5 bases). The CDR3 contains 15 residues. Trimming removed 0 bases at V and 7 bases at J, with 13 bases between. CDR1 and CDR2 from the germline V gene are MNHNY and SVGAGI (reference sequence).

The chain carries TRBV5-6 and TRBJ2-2; no clear D. Trimming took off 4 bases at V and 0 bases at J, with 10 bases between the two ends. The CDR3 consists of 15 residues. Germline V CDR1 and CDR2: SGHDT, YYEEEE. Here the CDR3 DNA reads TGTGCCAGCAGCCCCCTTTTACCGAACACCGGGGAGCTGTTTTTT. Protein: CASSPLLPNTGELFF. The full variable domain, its missing parts supplied by reference TRBV5-6 and TRBJ2-2, is DAGVTQSPTHLIKTRGQQVTLRCSPKSGHDTVSWYQQALGQGPQFIFQYYEEEERQRGNFPDRFSGHQFPNYSSELNVNALLLGDSALYLCASSPLLPNTGELFFGEGSRLTVL.

This chain joins TRBV6-6 and TRBJ2-2; possibly TRBD2 for D (5 bases). CDR1 and CDR2 (germline): MNHNY, SVGAGI (reference sequence). Trimming took 2 bases from V and 7 from J, leaving 14 bases between them. The CDR3 is 15 amino acids. This CDR3 is CASSYPREGHGELFF. The DNA for the CDR3 is TGTGCCAGCAGTTACCCACGTGAGGGCCACGGGGAGCTGTTTTTT.

The rearrangement uses TRBV7-9 and TRBJ2-3; D possibly corresponds to TRBD2 (6 bases). The CDR3 totals 16 residues. V gave up 7 bases and J gave up 3 bases, with 20 bases separating them. Germline V gene lookup returns CDR1 SEHNR and CDR2 FQNEAQ (reference sequence). The CDR3 loop is CASTARGGPKTDTQYF. The CDR3 DNA reads TGTGCCAGCACCGCGCGGGGCGGGCCGAAAACAGATACGCAGTATTTT.

This clonotype was detected a few times. The chain joins TRBV20-1 to TRBJ1-6; D uncertain. CDR1 and CDR2 (germline): DFQATT, SNEGSKA (reference sequence). CDR3 length equals 17 residues. Trimming took off 3 bases at V and 0 bases at J, with 15 bases between the two ends. The DNA for the CDR3 is TGCAGTGCTAGCCCCCTAACTAGAAGCTCCTATAATTCACCCCTCCACTTT. Translating gives CSASPLTRSSYNSPLHF.